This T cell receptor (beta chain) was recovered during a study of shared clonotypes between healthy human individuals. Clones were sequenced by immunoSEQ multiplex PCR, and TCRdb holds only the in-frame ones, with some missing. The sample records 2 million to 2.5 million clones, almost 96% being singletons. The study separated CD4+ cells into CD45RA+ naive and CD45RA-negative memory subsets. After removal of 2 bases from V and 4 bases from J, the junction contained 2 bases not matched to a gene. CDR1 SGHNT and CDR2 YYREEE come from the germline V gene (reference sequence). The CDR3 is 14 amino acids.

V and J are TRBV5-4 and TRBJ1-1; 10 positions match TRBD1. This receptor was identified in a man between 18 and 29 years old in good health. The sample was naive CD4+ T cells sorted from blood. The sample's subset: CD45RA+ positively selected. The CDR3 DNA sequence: TGTGCCAGCAGCTTTAGGACAGGGGGCACTGAAGCTTTCTTT. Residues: CASSFRTGGTEAFF.